This T cell receptor (beta chain) derives from a study of shared clonotypes between healthy human individuals. All of the donors resided in Nashville, Tennessee, and each was a Caucasian adult. The length of the CDR3 is 11 residues. Trimming took 3 bases from V and 5 from J, leaving 7 bases between them. The V gene's germline CDR1 is DFQATT and CDR2 SNEGSKA (reference sequence). Note on this clone: What it binds is unknown. This sample also contains other DNA sequences that code for the same CDR3.

The deep-level immunoSEQ assay was used. Sequencing was performed with immunoSEQ multiplex PCR; in TCRdb, only in-frame clones are kept and a portion is missing. The sample includes roughly 2.2 million clones, 85% to 95% of them seen just once. Study-wide results and limits: Naive subsets generally exceeded memory subsets in estimated richness.

The rearrangement uses TRBV20-1 and TRBJ2-5; no clear D gene. The TCR comes from a man aged 18 to 29 in good health. Some clones in this sample may be carry-over from other donors' samples. The sample comprised naive CD4+ T cells from PBMCs. Specified subset: CD45RA+ positively selected. CDR3 amino acids: CSARDRETQYF. The CDR3 DNA follows: TGCAGTGCTAGGGATCGTGAGACCCAGTACTTC.